The following is a T cell receptor (beta chain) sequence with its context. These data belong to a study of blood T cell repertoires in COVID-19. Study-level information: Specimens from acute and convalescent COVID-19 originated in the United States, Italy and Spain.

Authors' methods: Reference gene primer amplification gave nucleated cell count estimates. Generated by immunoSEQ multiplex PCR, the TCRdb table keeps only in-frame clones and is missing some. D and trimming were read from the DNA, whereas the V and J calls and clone size are those reported in that table. Among 270,000 or so clones listed, around 82% were seen once. V was shortened by 6 bases and J by 6 bases, with 19 bases between the two germline ends. The CDR3 totals 15 residues. Germline V lookup: CDR1 MNHEY, CDR2 SVGAGI. The age range of participants was about 18 to 100 years, with residence in about two dozen US areas. Two negative PCRs, clearance, or symptom resolution had been documented for recovered Cohort 3 donors.

This TCR was sampled from a man aged 50 to 59 who had recovered from COVID-19. The specimen was PBMCs or T cells enriched from blood (not recorded which). The chain is built from TRBV6-5 and TRBJ2-3, with TRBD2 as a possible D gene (5 bases). CDR3 residues: CASSRSGLLADTQYF. In DNA form, the CDR3 reads TGTGCCAGCAGCCGCTCCGGACTGCTCGCTGATACGCAGTATTTT.